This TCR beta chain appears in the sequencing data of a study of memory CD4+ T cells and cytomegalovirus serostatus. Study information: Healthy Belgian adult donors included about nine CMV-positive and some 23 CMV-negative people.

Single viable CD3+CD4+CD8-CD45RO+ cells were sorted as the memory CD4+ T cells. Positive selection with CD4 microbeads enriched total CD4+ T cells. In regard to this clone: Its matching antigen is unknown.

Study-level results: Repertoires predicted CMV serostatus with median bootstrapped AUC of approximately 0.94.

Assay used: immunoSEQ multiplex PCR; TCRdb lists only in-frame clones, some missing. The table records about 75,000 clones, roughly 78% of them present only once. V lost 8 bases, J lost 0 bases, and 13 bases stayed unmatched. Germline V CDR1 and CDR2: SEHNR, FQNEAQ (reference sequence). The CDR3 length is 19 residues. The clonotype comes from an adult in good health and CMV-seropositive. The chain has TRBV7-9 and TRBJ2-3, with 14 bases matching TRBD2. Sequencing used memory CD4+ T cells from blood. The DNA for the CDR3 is TGTGCCAGCTTCTACGCCGGTGGGACTAGCGGGAGTAGCACAGATACGCAGTATTTT. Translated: CASFYAGGTSGSSTDTQYF. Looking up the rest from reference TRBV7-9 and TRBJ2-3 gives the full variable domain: DTGVSQNPRHKITKRGQNVTFRCDPISEHNRLYWYRQTLGQGPEFLTYFQNEAQLEKSRLLSDRFSAERPKGSFSTLEIQRTEQGDSAMYLCASFYAGGTSGSSTDTQYFGPGTRLTVL.